The 22 T cell receptor beta chains listed next were all sequenced from one sample in a study of control samples from healthy donors and cancer patients. Using immunoSEQ multiplex PCR, the repertoire was profiled, and TCRdb retains in-frame clones only, with some absent. The sample lists tens of thousands of clones, 86% seen once, with about 1.5% in the top ten. The specimen sequenced was PBMCs. These TCRs come from a woman in her thirties or forties with lung cancer.

The chain couples TRBV19 to TRBJ1-1; D possibly corresponds to TRBD1 (5 bases). The V end was cut by 5 bases, the J end by 8 bases, with 9 bases between. The CDR3 contains 11 residues. Germline-derived CDR1 and CDR2 are LNHDA and SQIVND (reference sequence). CDR3 loop: CASSLRTEAFF. CDR3 nucleotide sequence: TGTGCCAGTAGTCTTCGGACAGAAGCTTTCTTT.

This chain uses TRBV19 with TRBJ1-1; D is unclear. V shed 3 bases and J shed 11 bases, with 16 bases lying between them. CDR3 length: 13 residues. Per germline, CDR1 LNHDA and CDR2 SQIVND (reference sequence). The CDR3 coding sequence is TGTGCCAGTAGTATTGCTGGTAAGGGTAAGGCTTTCTTT. This gives the protein CASSIAGKGKAFF.

The chain is built from TRBV6-6 and TRBJ2-1; 10 bases are a match to TRBD2. Germline loops: CDR1 MNHNY, CDR2 SVGAGI (reference sequence). This CDR3 has 17 residues. J gave up 7 bases and V 5 bases, and 14 bases lay outside the gene matches. The CDR3 is CASSPRGEAGGPNEQFF. The CDR3, as DNA: TGTGCCAGCAGTCCAAGGGGTGAAGCGGGGGGGCCGAATGAGCAGTTCTTC.

This clone was observed a few times. For the CDR3, the DNA is TGTGCCAGCAGCTTGGAGCCAGCTAACTATGGCTACACCTTC. Residues: CASSLEPANYGYTF. V is TRBV5-4 and J is TRBJ1-2; no reliable D call. Germline loops: CDR1 SGHNT, CDR2 YYREEE (reference sequence). The CDR3 totals 14 residues. Trimming took 0 bases from V and 0 from J, leaving 6 bases between them.

The V gene is TRBV7-2, the J gene TRBJ2-7; tentatively, D is TRBD1 (5 bases). Germline V lookup: CDR1 SGHTA, CDR2 FQGNSA. The CDR3 has 14 residues. V was trimmed by 1 base and J by 6 bases, leaving 13 bases between them. The CDR3: CASSLGLVDSEQYF. The CDR3 DNA reads as TGTGCCAGCAGCTTAGGGCTTGTTGACAGCGAGCAGTACTTC. The whole variable domain, filled in from reference TRBV7-2 and TRBJ2-7, reads GAGVSQSPSNKVTEKGKDVELRCDPISGHTALYWYRQSLGQGLEFLIYFQGNSAPDKSGLPSDRFSAERTGGSVSTLTIQRTQQEDSAVYLCASSLGLVDSEQYFGPGTRLTVT.

This chain joins TRBV23-1 and TRBJ1-2, with D possibly matching TRBD1 (5 bases). TRBV23-1 is labeled an ORF, and its function is uncertain. Trimming pared 0 bases from V and 0 bases from J, leaving 14 bases between. CDR3 length: 17 residues. The CDR3 DNA sequence: TGCGCCAGCAGTCAATCGAGCGGACACCGAGCTAACTATGGCTACACCTTC. It encodes CASSQSSGHRANYGYTF.

This chain uses TRBV12-1 with TRBJ2-7. TRBV12-1 is designated a pseudogene. The CDR3 is 10 residues long. The DNA of the CDR3 is TGTGCCAGCAGCTTGGGGGAGCAGTACTTC. Protein sequence: CASSLGEQYF.

This clone was observed a handful of times. This sequence joins TRBV10-2 and TRBJ2-3, with TRBD1 identical over 8 bases. The CDR3 covers 15 residues. Germline-derived CDR1 and CDR2 are WSHSY and SAAADI. V trimming: 0 bases; J trimming: 4 bases; junction bases outside the gene matches: 3. The CDR3 spells CASSESYRGADTQYF. DNA for the CDR3: TGCGCCAGCAGTGAGTCTTACAGGGGGGCAGATACGCAGTATTTT.

The chain has TRBV5-5 and TRBJ2-7; D is ambiguous. Trimming removed 4 bases from V and 6 bases from J, with 17 bases in between. The CDR3 sequence is 14 residues long. Germline CDR1 reads SGHKS; CDR2 reads YYEKEE (reference sequence). The CDR3 region has the DNA TGTGCCAGCAGCGTGGGTGTAAATAGTCCCGAGCAGTACTTC. Protein sequence: CASSVGVNSPEQYF.

V and J are TRBV2 and TRBJ2-3; 10 bases are a match to TRBD2. CDR1 is SNHLY and CDR2 is FYNNEI in the germline V gene. The CDR3 loop spans 15 amino acids. The V and J ends lost 5 bases and 4 bases, in that order; junction bases with no gene match: 6. Here the CDR3 reads CASSWLAGAADTQYF. The CDR3 DNA reads TGTGCCAGCAGTTGGCTAGCGGGGGCGGCAGATACGCAGTATTTT.

The gene calls are TRBV7-3 and TRBJ2-3; D unresolved. The length of the CDR3 is 14 residues. Germline loops: CDR1 SGHTA, CDR2 FQGTGA. V lost 6 bases and J lost 7, with 17 bases in between. CDR3 in amino acids: CASRKGPESYTQYF. The CDR3, as DNA: TGTGCCAGCAGAAAAGGGCCTGAGAGTTATACGCAGTATTTT.

The chain couples TRBV5-4 to TRBJ2-3, with D perhaps TRBD2 (7 bases). CDR1 is SGHNT and CDR2 is YYREEE in the germline V gene (reference sequence). This CDR3 is built from 16 residues. Trimming removed 4 bases at V and 7 bases at J, with 22 bases between. CDR3 in amino acids: CASSPKGGVGDHTQYF. The DNA for the CDR3 is TGTGCCAGCAGCCCCAAGGGGGGGGTAGGTGACCATACGCAGTATTTT.

V is TRBV2 and J is TRBJ2-3, with D perhaps matching TRBD2 (5 bases). This CDR3 contains 14 residues. CDR1 and CDR2 from the germline V gene are SNHLY and FYNNEI. V lost 7 bases and J lost 2, with 13 bases in between. The CDR3: CASKEDANTDTQYF. CDR3 in DNA: TGTGCCAGCAAGGAGGACGCAAACACAGATACGCAGTATTTT. The variable domain in full, completed from reference TRBV2 and TRBJ2-3, reads EPEVTQTPSHQVTQMGQEVILRCVPISNHLYFYWYRQILGQKVEFLVSFYNNEISEKSEIFDDQFSVERPDGSNFTLKIRSTKLEDSAMYFCASKEDANTDTQYFGPGTRLTVL.

The V call is TRBV5-8, the J call TRBJ1-1; TRBD1 matches 8 bases. From germline, CDR1 is SGHTS and CDR2 YDEGEE. This CDR3 is built from 12 residues. Germline trimming cut 5 bases from V and 10 bases from J; bases unmatched to any gene: 7. The CDR3 DNA reads as TGTGCCAGCAGTCCGGACAGGGTAGGAGCTTTCTTT. This gives the protein CASSPDRVGAFF.

J is TRBJ1-3 and V is TRBV9; D ambiguous. CDR1 and CDR2 from the germline V gene are SGDLS and YYNGEE. V lost 0 bases and J lost 4, with 8 bases in between. This CDR3 is built from 14 residues. CDR3 bases: TGTGCCAGCAGCGTAGTGTCGGAAGGAAACACCATATATTTT. Translating gives CASSVVSEGNTIYF.

The V and J genes are TRBV7-9 and TRBJ1-5, with D possibly being TRBD1 (6 bases). CDR3 size: 16 residues. Germline values: CDR1 SEHNR, CDR2 FQNEAQ (reference sequence). V was shortened by 3 bases and J by 1 base, with 13 bases between the two germline ends. The CDR3 here is CASSFAGEGSNQPQHF. The DNA for the CDR3 is TGTGCCAGCAGCTTCGCAGGGGAGGGAAGCAATCAGCCCCAGCATTTT.

V gene TRBV3-1 (or the pseudogene TRBV3-2) combines with J gene TRBJ2-1; 8 nucleotides agree with TRBD1. V dropped 5 bases and J dropped 7; count of bases not matched to a gene: 10. The germline CDR1 and CDR2 sequences are LGHDT and YNNKEL (reference sequence). There are 15 residues in the CDR3. The CDR3 nucleotides read TGTGCCAGCAGCGCCGACAGGGGCTATGTGAATGAGCAGTTCTTC. Translation: CASSADRGYVNEQFF.

The V gene is TRBV7-2, the J gene TRBJ1-3; D gene ambiguous. This CDR3 has 15 amino acids. V shed 1 base and J shed 0 bases, with 7 bases lying between them. Germline V gene lookup returns CDR1 SGHTA and CDR2 FQGNSA. CDR3 sequence reads: CASSLGGSSGNTIYF. Here the CDR3 DNA reads TGTGCCAGCAGCTTAGGAGGGAGCTCTGGAAACACCATATATTTT.

The J gene is TRBJ1-2, the V gene TRBV30; D remains unclear. Germline V gives CDR1 GTSNPN, CDR2 SVGIG (reference sequence). This CDR3 region has 12 residues. V gave up 0 bases and J gave up 8 bases, with 10 bases separating them. CDR3 loop: CAWSVLKGGYTF. As DNA, the CDR3 is TGTGCCTGGAGTGTACTAAAGGGAGGCTACACCTTC.

The chain combines TRBV11-2 with TRBJ2-3, with D uncertain. Germline V lookup: CDR1 SGHAT, CDR2 FQNNGV. V lost 2 bases to trimming and J lost 4 bases, with 7 bases between them. The CDR3 is 13 amino acids. CDR3 DNA: TGTGCCAGCAGCTTAACAGAATCAGATACGCAGTATTTT. This gives the protein CASSLTESDTQYF.

The V and J genes are TRBV11-3 and TRBJ2-5, with 12 bases matching TRBD2. The germline V gene has CDR1 SGHNT and CDR2 YENEEA. The CDR3 length is 18 residues. After removal of 3 bases from V and 1 base from J, the junction contained 9 bases not matched to a gene. This CDR3 is CASSLASGGGRPQETQYF. The CDR3 nucleotides are TGTGCCAGCAGCTTGGCTAGCGGGGGGGGTCGGCCCCAAGAGACCCAGTACTTC.

The rearrangement uses TRBV5-5 and TRBJ1-5; TRBD1 matches at 9 bases. Germline CDR1 reads SGHKS; CDR2 reads YYEKEE (reference sequence). J was trimmed by 5 bases and V by 4 bases; bases with no gene match: 7. The length of the CDR3 is 15 residues. The CDR3 loop is CASSRTGGGYQPQHF. The CDR3 DNA follows: TGTGCCAGCAGCCGTACAGGGGGCGGTTATCAGCCCCAGCATTTT.